Below, one T cell receptor (beta chain) is given with its context. This same CDR3 is encoded by further DNA sequences in the sample. Some clones are missing from TCRdb's copy, which holds only in-frame ones; the method was immunoSEQ multiplex PCR. The data show tens of thousands of clones, approximately 89% seen once. The sample originates from a study of control samples from healthy donors and cancer patients. The germline CDR1 and CDR2 sequences are GTSNPN and SVGIG (reference sequence). V dropped 6 bases and J dropped 6; count of bases not matched to a gene: 10. CDR3 length: 14 amino acids. The chain recombines TRBV30 with TRBJ2-3, with TRBD2 identical over 9 bases. The specimen was PBMCs. This sequence originates from a woman in her thirties or forties with head and neck cancer. The CDR3 reads CACRTSGPWDTQYF. The CDR3 nucleotides are TGTGCCTGCAGAACTAGCGGGCCGTGGGATACGCAGTATTTT.